This paragraph reports one T cell receptor (beta chain). This specimen comes from a study of shared clonotypes between healthy human individuals. The assay was run at deep level. Data came from immunoSEQ multiplex PCR; TCRdb stores just in-frame clones and leaves some out. The profile covers about 2.3 million clones, with around 93% appearing a single time and around 0.4% taken by the ten largest. The germline CDR1 and CDR2 sequences are SGDLS and YYNGEE. V gave up 4 bases and J gave up 2 bases, with 16 bases separating them. The CDR3 contains 15 residues. This chain joins TRBV9 and TRBJ2-7; D unclear. What was sequenced was naive CD4+ T cells from PBMCs. The subset denotes: CD45RA+ positively selected. This TCR came from a man aged 18 to 30 in good health. Some clones in this sample may be carry-over from other donors' samples. CDR3 DNA: TGTGCCAGCAGCCCCAGCCCGGCAGGTGCCTACGAGCAGTACTTC. This codes for CASSPSPAGAYEQYF.